A single sample is the source of the 26 T cell receptor beta chains below, sequenced in a study of blood T cell repertoires in COVID-19. Profiled with immunoSEQ multiplex PCR; TCRdb holds only in-frame clones, not every one. This table holds roughly 49,000 clones, approximately 86% found once. The source material was peripheral blood. The source is a man older than 75 with active COVID-19.

The chain recombines TRBV9 with TRBJ2-1; 8 bases agree with TRBD2. Per the germline V gene, CDR1 is SGDLS and CDR2 is YYNGEE. This CDR3 has 14 residues. V dropped 6 bases and J dropped 8; count of bases not matched to a gene: 10. CDR3 residues: CASTPGLVQDEQFF. The CDR3 DNA is TGTGCCAGCACTCCGGGACTAGTCCAAGATGAGCAGTTCTTC.

Only a few counts were recorded for this clone. The rearrangement links TRBV7-2 to TRBJ1-6; D gene unclear. This CDR3 has 14 residues. Looked up from germline, CDR1 is SGHTA and CDR2 is FQGNSA. Trimming stripped 1 base from V and 15 bases from J, with 16 bases between. DNA of the CDR3: TGTGCCAGCAGCTTAGGACACCAGTCATTTCACCTCCACTTT. This sequence encodes CASSLGHQSFHLHF.

The rearrangement links TRBV3-1 (or the pseudogene TRBV3-2) to TRBJ1-2, with TRBD1 matching 9 bases. This CDR3 is built from 15 residues. With 1 base clipped from V and 7 bases from J, the junction kept 7 bases outside the gene matches. Germline-derived CDR1 and CDR2 are LGHDT and YNNKEL (reference sequence). In DNA form, the CDR3 reads TGTGCCAGCAGCCAAGGAACAGGGGGCTTGGGTGGCTACACCTTC. It yields the protein CASSQGTGGLGGYTF.

The V call is TRBV9, the J call TRBJ1-1; D gene unclear. The CDR3 is made up of 13 amino acids. Germline V gives CDR1 SGDLS, CDR2 YYNGEE. Trimming removed 0 bases at V and 5 bases at J, with 8 bases between. CDR3 DNA sequence: TGTGCCAGCAGCGTAGTTATGGAGACTGAAGCTTTCTTT. Protein product: CASSVVMETEAFF.

CDR3 nucleotides: TGTGCCAGCAGTAGACTAGCGGGAGGTGAGACCCAGTACTTC. It is translated as CASSRLAGGETQYF. The chain employs TRBV2 and TRBJ2-5; 13 nucleotides agree with TRBD2. The germline CDR1 and CDR2 sequences are SNHLY and FYNNEI. The trim removed 5 bases at V and 5 bases at J, leaving 2 bases unmatched. CDR3 length: 14 amino acids.

This chain connects TRBV28 to TRBJ1-5; TRBD1 matches at 9 bases. V lost 5 bases to trimming and J lost 10 bases; unmatched junction nucleotides: 12. The CDR3 loop spans 15 amino acids. Germline V gene sequence: CDR1 MDHEN, CDR2 SYDVKM. The CDR3 protein is CASSRPGQGILPQHF. The CDR3 DNA follows: TGTGCCAGCAGTCGACCGGGACAGGGAATCTTACCCCAGCATTTT.

The chain has TRBV7-2 and TRBJ2-1; the match to TRBD2 covers 11 bases. Germline values: CDR1 SGHTA, CDR2 FQGNSA. The CDR3 sequence is 16 residues long. After removal of 0 bases from V and 5 bases from J, the junction contained 3 bases not matched to a gene. The CDR3 bases are TGTGCCAGCAGCTTAGCCGGACTAGCGGGTAACAATGAGCAGTTCTTC. It codes for CASSLAGLAGNNEQFF.

The chain links TRBV3-1 (or the pseudogene TRBV3-2) to TRBJ2-7; 7 bases fit TRBD1. Germline V gene sequence: CDR1 LGHDT, CDR2 YNNKEL (reference sequence). The J segment lost 2 bases and the V segment lost 5 bases, leaving 6 bases of the junction unmatched. The CDR3 consists of 14 residues. CDR3 sequence (DNA): TGTGCCAGCAGCGAAACAAGGGGGCCCTACGAGCAGTACTTC. Translation gives CASSETRGPYEQYF.

The chain is built from TRBV27 and TRBJ1-5; 8 bases are a match to TRBD1. The V gene end was trimmed by 6 bases and the J gene end by 3 bases; junction bases not matched to a gene: 4. The CDR3 is 14 residues long. Germline V gene lookup returns CDR1 MNHEY and CDR2 SMNVEV (reference sequence). Here the CDR3 DNA reads TGTGCCAGCAGGCGGACAGGGAACAATCAGCCCCAGCATTTT. Amino acids: CASRRTGNNQPQHF.

The chain couples TRBV10-2 to TRBJ2-7, with TRBD2 matching over 16 bases. V was clipped by 0 bases and J by 2 bases; unmatched bases: 4. The CDR3 is made up of 18 amino acids. Germline V gene sequence: CDR1 WSHSY, CDR2 SAAADI. CDR3 loop: CASSESRGLAGGTYEQYF. Here the CDR3 DNA reads TGCGCCAGCAGTGAGTCCAGGGGACTAGCGGGAGGGACCTACGAGCAGTACTTC.

For the CDR3, the DNA is TGTGCCAGCAGTTACCTGGGACAGGGCCAGCCCCAGCATTTT. This sequence encodes CASSYLGQGQPQHF. The rearrangement joins TRBV6-2 or TRBV6-3 to TRBJ1-5; 9 nucleotides match TRBD1. CDR3 length: 14 residues. Unmatched junction bases numbered 3, after V lost 2 bases and J lost 7 bases. Per germline, CDR1 MNHEY and CDR2 SVGEGT.

This clone was detected a few times. V is TRBV30 and J is TRBJ1-2; TRBD1 matches at 7 bases. CDR3 length: 12 residues. V was clipped by 4 bases and J by 8 bases; unmatched bases: 7. Germline values: CDR1 GTSNPN, CDR2 SVGIG (reference sequence). For the CDR3, the DNA is TGTGCCTGGAATCGTGACAGGGAAGGCTACACCTTC. Translating gives CAWNRDREGYTF.

This clone has only one observation. At one end, the junction sequence differs from germline, possibly due to a read error. V and J are TRBV2 and TRBJ2-7; D remains unclear. CDR3 length: 11 amino acids. Germline values: CDR1 SNHLY, CDR2 FYNNEI. DNA for the CDR3: TGTGCCAGCAGTGAAGGGCACCCGCGGCGCTTC. This sequence encodes CASSEGHPRRF.

J is TRBJ1-3 and V is TRBV28, with D unclear. Germline V CDR1 and CDR2: MDHEN, SYDVKM. V lost 7 bases and J lost 0, with 10 bases in between. The CDR3 loop spans 14 amino acids. CDR3 loop: CASNQENSGNTIYF. The DNA of the CDR3 is TGTGCCAGCAATCAGGAAAACTCTGGAAACACCATATATTTT.

This rearrangement joins TRBV6-6 to TRBJ2-1; 12 bases align to TRBD2. V was clipped by 8 bases and J by 15 bases; unmatched bases: 11. CDR3 length: 13 residues. Germline V gives CDR1 MNHNY, CDR2 SVGAGI (reference sequence). CDR3 in DNA: TGTGCCAGCGATCGACTAGCGGGAGTGCCTATGTTCTTC. Translation: CASDRLAGVPMFF.

The rearrangement joins TRBV28 to TRBJ1-6; 8 bases fit TRBD1. The CDR3 runs 13 residues. Trimming cost V 11 bases and J 7 bases; bases outside gene matches: 7. The germline gives CDR1 MDHEN, CDR2 SYDVKM. The CDR3 nucleotides are TGTGCCGGAGCAGGGGGCATGAATTCACCCCTCCACTTT. Protein: CAGAGGMNSPLHF.

The J gene is TRBJ2-3, the V gene TRBV5-4; D possibly corresponds to TRBD1 (6 bases). Germline V gives CDR1 SGHNT, CDR2 YYREEE (reference sequence). The ends were cut back, 6 bases at V and 0 bases at J, with 17 bases in the middle. This CDR3 region has 16 residues. Written as DNA, the CDR3 is TGTGCCAGCACAAATCGAGGGGGAATAAGCACAGATACGCAGTATTTT. Its protein product is CASTNRGGISTDTQYF.

The chain joins TRBV7-8 to TRBJ1-5; D is unclear. The CDR3 spans 15 residues. Trimming removed 6 bases from V and 8 bases from J, with 20 bases in between. CDR1 SGHVS and CDR2 FQNEAQ come from the germline V gene. The DNA of the CDR3 is TGTGCCAGCAGGTTACGAGGCCCGGGGAATGAGCCCCAGCATTTT. It translates to CASRLRGPGNEPQHF. Full variable domain (missing parts from reference TRBV7-8 and TRBJ1-5): GAGVSQSPRYKVAKRGQDVALRCDPISGHVSLFWYQQALGQGPEFLTYFQNEAQLDKSGLPSDRFFAERPEGSVSTLKIQRTQQEDSAVYLCASRLRGPGNEPQHFGDGTRLSIL.

This chain links TRBV6-2 or TRBV6-3 with TRBJ2-1, with 7 bases lining up with TRBD1. The germline gives CDR1 MNHEY, CDR2 SVGEGT. There are 17 residues in the CDR3. Unmatched junction bases numbered 7, after V lost 0 bases and J lost 2 bases. The chain's CDR3 is CASSYSGTAKTYNEQFF. In DNA form, the CDR3 reads TGTGCCAGCAGTTACTCCGGGACAGCTAAAACCTACAATGAGCAGTTCTTC.

This chain uses TRBV6-5 with TRBJ2-7; TRBD1 might be the D (5 bases). This CDR3 has 14 residues. CDR1 and CDR2 (germline): MNHEY, SVGAGI. The germline V and J ends were trimmed by 5 bases and 2 bases, with 13 bases remaining between them. The CDR3 sequence is CASSPNQGPYEQYF. CDR3 nucleotide sequence: TGTGCCAGCAGTCCTAACCAGGGCCCCTACGAGCAGTACTTC.

The gene calls are TRBV5-5 and TRBJ2-1; 11 bases map to TRBD2. In germline, CDR1 is SGHKS, CDR2 YYEKEE (reference sequence). The CDR3 spans 15 residues. V shed 1 base and J 6 bases; nucleotides not matched to a gene: 3. CDR3 loop: CASSLTSGSFNEQFF. The CDR3 DNA reads as TGTGCCAGCAGCTTGACTAGCGGGAGTTTCAATGAGCAGTTCTTC.

This chain links TRBV13 with TRBJ2-2; 8 bases map to TRBD1. The junction had 5 bases not matched to a gene; V was cut back by 5 bases and J by 3 bases. The V gene's germline CDR1 is PRHDT and CDR2 FYEKMQ (reference sequence). CDR3 length: 15 residues. CDR3 nucleotide sequence: TGTGCCAGCAGCATGGGACAGGCAGACACCGGGGAGCTGTTTTTT. Amino acid sequence: CASSMGQADTGELFF.

The chain uses TRBV9 and TRBJ2-1; 12 nucleotides agree with TRBD2. Germline-derived CDR1 and CDR2 are SGDLS and YYNGEE. Trimming took 0 bases from V and 5 from J; bases not matched to a gene: 3. The CDR3 extends over 16 amino acids. The CDR3 nucleotides read TGTGCCAGCAGCGTAGCTAGCGGGAGGGGGGACAATGAGCAGTTCTTC. Its translation is CASSVASGRGDNEQFF. Complete variable domain (other parts from reference TRBV9 and TRBJ2-1): DSGVTQTPKHLITATGQRVTLRCSPRSGDLSVYWYQQSLDQGLQFLIQYYNGEERAKGNILERFSAQQFPDLHSELNLSSLELGDSALYFCASSVASGRGDNEQFFGPGTRLTVL.

The chain has TRBV6-6 and TRBJ1-1; 8 bases agree with TRBD1. The CDR3 length is 15 residues. V lost 7 bases and J lost 1; bases outside the gene matches: 8. Germline-derived CDR1 and CDR2 are MNHNY and SVGAGI (reference sequence). The CDR3, as DNA: TGTGCCAGCACCAAAGGGACAGGAAGGAACACTGAAGCTTTCTTT. Amino acids: CASTKGTGRNTEAFF.

This clone was counted only a few times. For the CDR3, the DNA is TGTGCCAGCGGGGGGACAGGATCAGACACTGAAGCTTTCTTT. As protein: CASGGTGSDTEAFF. The chain recombines TRBV28 with TRBJ1-1; 8 nucleotides agree with TRBD1. This CDR3 spans 14 amino acids. The V gene end was trimmed by 8 bases and the J gene end by 3 bases; junction bases not matched to a gene: 8. Germline V gives CDR1 MDHEN, CDR2 SYDVKM. The complete variable domain, with remaining parts taken from reference TRBV28 and TRBJ1-1, reads DVKVTQSSRYLVKRTGEKVFLECVQDMDHENMFWYRQDPGLGLRLIYFSYDVKMKEKGDIPEGYSVSREKKERFSLILESASTNQTSMYLCASGGTGSDTEAFFGQGTRLTVV.

J is TRBJ1-6 and V is TRBV2; TRBD1 matches 7 bases. Germline lookup yields CDR1 SNHLY and CDR2 FYNNEI. CDR3 length equals 13 residues. The V gene end was trimmed by 10 bases and the J gene end by 10 bases; junction bases not matched to a gene: 10. In DNA, the CDR3 is TGTGCCACCAAGGGGGCGAGGGACTCACCCCTCCACTTT. Amino acids: CATKGARDSPLHF. Complete variable domain (other parts from reference TRBV2 and TRBJ1-6): EPEVTQTPSHQVTQMGQEVILRCVPISNHLYFYWYRQILGQKVEFLVSFYNNEISEKSEIFDDQFSVERPDGSNFTLKIRSTKLEDSAMYFCATKGARDSPLHFGNGTRLTVT.